This T cell receptor (beta chain) was sequenced for a study of blood T cell repertoires in COVID-19. Cohort allocation depended upon clinical history that participants reported. V lost 3 bases, J lost 1 base, and 6 bases stayed unmatched. This CDR3 is 16 amino acids long. Clones were read by immunoSEQ multiplex PCR, and TCRdb kept only the in-frame ones, dropping some. The sample shows under 200,000 clones, more than 70% of them seen only once. The chain uses TRBV5-3 and TRBJ1-3; 8 bases map to TRBD1. TRBV5-3 is an open reading frame, and its role is uncertain. The specimen sequenced was PBMCs or T cells enriched from blood (not recorded which). The TCR comes from a man between 60 and 75 years old who had recovered from COVID-19. The CDR3 DNA follows: TGTGCCAGAAGCTCGTGGACAGGGAGGTCTGGAAACACCATATATTTT. Translating gives CARSSWTGRSGNTIYF.